The 17 T cell receptor beta chains presented below share a single source sample, sequenced in a study of blood T cell repertoires in COVID-19. The repertoire was sequenced with immunoSEQ multiplex PCR; TCRdb's copy has only in-frame clones and lacks some. The repertoire has hundreds of thousands of clones, 80% to 90% of them found once; the top ten carry approximately 1.2%. The sample consisted of PBMCs or T cells enriched from blood (not recorded which). These receptors all stem from a man aged 30 to 45 who had recovered from COVID-19.

The J gene is TRBJ1-4, the V gene TRBV2; 7 bases match TRBD1. There are 15 residues in the CDR3. The trim removed 6 bases at V and 3 bases at J, leaving 7 bases unmatched. Per germline, CDR1 SNHLY and CDR2 FYNNEI. CDR3 coding DNA: TGTGCCAGCAGGGAACAGGGGACCGCTAATGAAAAACTGTTTTTT. As protein: CASREQGTANEKLFF.

This chain joins TRBV14 and TRBJ2-2; 9 bases map to TRBD2. The CDR3 length is 14 residues. Per germline, CDR1 SGHDN and CDR2 FVKESK. V dropped 3 bases and J dropped 8; count of bases not matched to a gene: 4. The CDR3 sequence: CASSQSGRRGELFF. CDR3 nucleotide sequence: TGTGCCAGCAGCCAGAGCGGGAGGAGAGGGGAGCTGTTTTTT.

The chain combines TRBV28 with TRBJ2-3; 7 bases match TRBD1. The CDR3 sequence is 16 residues long. The germline V gene encodes CDR1 MDHEN and CDR2 SYDVKM. J gave up 0 bases and V 6 bases, and 9 bases lay outside the gene matches. In nucleotides, the CDR3 is TGTGCCAGCAGACTCCTCGCAGGGGGAAGCACAGATACGCAGTATTTT. It translates to CASRLLAGGSTDTQYF.

DNA of the CDR3: TGTGCCAGCAACGCCCCCGGGAGCCTTAGGGGCGAGCAGTACTTC. Translation: CASNAPGSLRGEQYF. The V call is TRBV28, the J call TRBJ2-7; weak D call: TRBD2 (6 bases). This CDR3 comprises 15 residues. Germline lookup yields CDR1 MDHEN and CDR2 SYDVKM. V lost 7 bases to trimming and J lost 6 bases, with 22 bases between them.

This clone was seen once. The rearrangement uses TRBV7-7 and TRBJ2-2; the match to TRBD2 covers 7 bases. Germline V gene data show CDR1 as SSHAT and CDR2 as FNYEAQ (reference sequence). The CDR3 spans 15 residues. The V gene end was trimmed by 2 bases and the J gene end by 4 bases; junction bases not matched to a gene: 4. The CDR3 nucleotides read TGTGCCAGCAGCTTACGCGGGAGCGGCACCGGGGAGCTGTTTTTT. Its protein product is CASSLRGSGTGELFF.

The V and J genes are TRBV21-1 and TRBJ1-1; TRBD1 reflects the table's D call only, with no check against the DNA. TRBV21-1 is designated a pseudogene. This CDR3 has 17 amino acids. This CDR3 reads CASRKGDKGAVKLEAFF. CDR3 DNA: TGTGCCAGCAGAAAGGGGGATAAAGGGGCTGTTAAGCTTGAAGCTTTCTTT.

The chain uses TRBV18 and TRBJ1-4; D perhaps matches TRBD1 (5 bases). In germline, CDR1 is KGHSH, CDR2 LQKENI. Trimming removed 1 base at V and 6 bases at J, with 15 bases between. There are 16 residues in the CDR3. CDR3 region: CASSPRKGSGDEKLFF. CDR3 nucleotides: TGTGCCAGCTCACCACGGAAGGGGTCTGGGGATGAAAAACTGTTTTTT.

This clone was counted between two and nine times. This chain joins TRBV5-4 and TRBJ2-7, with TRBD1 matching over 9 bases. This CDR3 has 16 amino acids. CDR1 is SGHNT and CDR2 is YYREEE in the germline V gene (reference sequence). J lost 3 bases, V lost 0 bases, and 7 bases had no gene match. CDR3 nucleotides: TGTGCCAGCAGCTTGGGCCGGGACAGGGATGTCTACGAGCAGTACTTC. Translating gives CASSLGRDRDVYEQYF.

This clone was counted a single time. This chain connects TRBV6-5 to TRBJ1-2; 8 bases line up with TRBD1. Trimming cost V 6 bases and J 4 bases; bases outside gene matches: 4. Germline V lookup: CDR1 MNHEY, CDR2 SVGAGI. The CDR3 extends over 13 amino acids. The CDR3 protein is CASRRQGFYGYTF. The CDR3 DNA sequence: TGTGCCAGCAGGCGACAGGGGTTCTATGGCTACACCTTC.

This chain connects TRBV18 to TRBJ1-1, with a tentative D call TRBD1 (6 bases). The CDR3 length is 14 residues. The germline CDR1 and CDR2 sequences are KGHSH and LQKENI. Trimming removed 6 bases from V and 8 bases from J, with 19 bases in between. The CDR3, as DNA: TGTGCCAGCTCGCCCAACTACCGGACAGACGAAGCTTTCTTT. Its protein product is CASSPNYRTDEAFF.

J is TRBJ1-5 and V is TRBV29-1; weak D call: TRBD1 (6 bases). The germline gives CDR1 SQVTM, CDR2 ANQGSEA. CDR3 length: 13 residues. V was shortened by 5 bases and J by 3 bases, with 11 bases between the two germline ends. CDR3 residues: CSVRGGNNQPQHF. Here the CDR3 DNA reads TGCAGCGTTCGCGGGGGCAACAATCAGCCCCAGCATTTT.

The V and J genes are TRBV6-2 or TRBV6-3 and TRBJ2-4, with 13 positions matching TRBD2. The germline gives CDR1 MNHEY, CDR2 SVGEGT. The CDR3 is 16 amino acids. The J segment lost 9 bases and the V segment lost 5 bases, leaving 10 bases of the junction unmatched. The CDR3 DNA sequence: TGTGCCAGCAGTGATACTAGCGGGAGGGTAGTTTTCATTCAGTACTTC. It specifies CASSDTSGRVVFIQYF.

The chain recombines TRBV6-2 or TRBV6-3 with TRBJ1-5; D is undetermined. Germline V gene lookup returns CDR1 MNHEY and CDR2 SVGEGT. With 2 bases removed from V and 1 base from J, the gap between germline ends came to 9 bases. This CDR3 region has 15 residues. The CDR3 is CASSYLGRSNQPQHF. For the CDR3, the DNA is TGTGCCAGCAGTTACCTGGGCAGAAGCAATCAGCCCCAGCATTTT.

The chain couples TRBV3-1 (or the pseudogene TRBV3-2) to TRBJ2-3, with 9 bases matching TRBD1. This CDR3 has 15 residues. The germline gives CDR1 LGHDT, CDR2 YNNKEL (reference sequence). After removal of 4 bases from V and 3 bases from J, the junction contained 5 bases not matched to a gene. The CDR3 region has the DNA TGTGCCAGCAGCCGGAACAGGGGGCTGACAGATACGCAGTATTTT. The encoded protein is CASSRNRGLTDTQYF.

CDR3 DNA: TGTGCCAGCAGTTACTCGGAAGGGGGTTTTAATTCACCCCTCCACTTT. This gives the protein CASSYSEGGFNSPLHF. The chain recombines TRBV6-5 with TRBJ1-6, with TRBD1 as a possible D gene (6 bases). This CDR3 has 16 amino acids. Trimming took off 0 bases at V and 6 bases at J, with 12 bases between the two ends. Germline V gene sequence: CDR1 MNHEY, CDR2 SVGAGI.

The rearrangement links TRBV25-1 to TRBJ1-6, with TRBD1 as a possible D gene (6 bases). CDR3 size: 13 residues. The germline V and J ends were trimmed by 7 bases and 7 bases, with 11 bases remaining between them. CDR1 and CDR2 from the germline V gene are MGHDK and SYGVNS. CDR3 sequence: CASTGQPNSPLHF. CDR3 in DNA: TGTGCCAGCACTGGACAGCCCAATTCACCCCTCCACTTT.

CDR3 sequence: CASSERGRGGKLFF. The CDR3 DNA reads TGTGCCAGCAGTGAAAGAGGTCGGGGAGGAAAACTGTTTTTT. The J gene is TRBJ1-4, the V gene TRBV6-1; no firm D call. The V end was cut by 2 bases, the J end by 10 bases, with 14 bases between. The CDR3 loop spans 14 amino acids. Germline CDR1 MNHNS, CDR2 SASEGT.